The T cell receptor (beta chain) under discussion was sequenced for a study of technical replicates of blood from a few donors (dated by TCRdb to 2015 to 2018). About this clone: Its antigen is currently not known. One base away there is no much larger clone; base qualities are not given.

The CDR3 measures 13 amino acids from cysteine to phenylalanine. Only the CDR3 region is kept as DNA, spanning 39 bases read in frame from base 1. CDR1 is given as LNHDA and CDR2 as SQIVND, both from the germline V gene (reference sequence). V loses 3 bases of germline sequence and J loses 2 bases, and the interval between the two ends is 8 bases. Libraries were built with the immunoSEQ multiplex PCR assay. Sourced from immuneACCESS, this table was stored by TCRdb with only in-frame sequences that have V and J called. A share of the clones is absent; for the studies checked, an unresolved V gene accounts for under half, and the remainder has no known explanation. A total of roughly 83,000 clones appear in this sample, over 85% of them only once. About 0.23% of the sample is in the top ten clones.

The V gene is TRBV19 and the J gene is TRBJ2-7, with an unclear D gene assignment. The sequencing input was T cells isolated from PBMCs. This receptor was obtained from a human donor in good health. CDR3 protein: CASSMTAAYEQYF. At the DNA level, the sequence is TGTGCCAGTAGTATGACCGCGGCCTACGAGCAGTACTTC.